These 8 T cell receptor beta chains came from one sample sequenced in a study of blood T cells in healthy people across ages. Through a sample-barcoded 5' primer and a J-beta primer mix, a second PCR was run for roughly 6 to 11 cycles. Each CDR3 protein gets one entry after TCRdb re-called the 5' RACE reads with MiXCR. The sample lists approximately 880,000 distinct CDR3 sequences, roughly 43% seen once, with around an eighth in the top ten. Sequencing was done on a sample of blood. All receptors come from a man aged 30 to 45 in good health.

V usage is TRBV12-5 and J usage is TRBJ2-1; the D gene could be TRBD1 or TRBD2 (5 bases each). This CDR3 region has 13 residues. The germline CDR1 and CDR2 sequences are LGHNT and FRNRAP. V dropped 1 base and J dropped 14 bases, with 15 bases sitting between them. For the CDR3, the DNA is TGTGCTAGTGGTTTGGGAGGTGGGGGTGCGAAGTTCTTC. As protein: CASGLGGGGAKFF.

This clonotype was seen a few times. This chain links TRBV7-2 with TRBJ1-5; D ambiguous. Between the trimmed V and J ends, which lost 6 bases and 0 bases, there was a span of 3 bases. The CDR3 runs 12 residues. The germline V gene has CDR1 SGHTA and CDR2 FQGNSA. This CDR3 reads CASSASNQPQHF. The CDR3, as DNA: TGTGCCAGCAGTGCTAGCAATCAGCCCCAGCATTTT.

This rearrangement joins TRBV12-3 or TRBV12-4 to TRBJ2-7; 14 bases align to TRBD2. CDR3 size: 17 residues. With 4 bases clipped from V and 10 bases from J, the junction kept 15 bases outside the gene matches. The CDR3 loop reads CASSYSGTSGGQEAQYF. CDR3 DNA sequence: TGTGCCAGCAGTTACTCCGGGACTAGCGGGGGACAAGAGGCCCAGTACTTC.

The chain joins TRBV4-1 to TRBJ2-1; 10 bases are a match to TRBD2. Trimming removed 0 bases from V and 7 bases from J; junction bases left unmatched: 12. The CDR3 covers 18 residues. Germline V CDR1 and CDR2: MGHRA, YSYEKL. In DNA, the CDR3 is TGCGCCAGCAGCCAAGAAACGTCGCTAGCGGGGGCTCCAAATGAGCAGTTCTTC. This encodes CASSQETSLAGAPNEQFF.

This clonotype turned up a few times. The chain links TRBV4-3 to TRBJ2-1; D gene unclear. The CDR3 contains 15 residues. Between the trimmed V and J ends, which lost 0 bases and 5 bases, there was a span of 11 bases. Germline CDR1 is LGHNA and CDR2 is YSLEER. CDR3 protein: CASSQDPDVNNEQFF. CDR3 bases: TGCGCCAGCAGCCAAGACCCCGACGTCAACAATGAGCAGTTCTTC.

This rearrangement joins TRBV21-1 to TRBJ2-5. TRBV21-1 constitutes a pseudogene. The CDR3 sequence is 13 residues long. The CDR3 loop is CASRKEIRETQYF. The DNA for the CDR3 is TGTGCCAGCAGAAAGGAAATCAGGGAGACCCAGTACTTC.

The rearrangement uses TRBV7-4 and TRBJ2-3; D gene unclear. The CDR3 runs 15 residues. Per the germline V gene, CDR1 is SGHVT and CDR2 is SQSDAQ. Trimming stripped 5 bases from V and 0 bases from J, with 12 bases between. CDR3 loop: CASSPTPASTDTQYF. DNA of the CDR3: TGTGCCAGCAGCCCAACCCCAGCGAGCACAGATACGCAGTATTTT.

In its sample, this clonotype was seen a few times. This chain links TRBV7-8 with TRBJ2-7, with TRBD2 matching 7 bases. Germline CDR1 reads SGHVS; CDR2 reads FQNEAQ. CDR3 length equals 15 residues. V was clipped by 3 bases and J by 0 bases; unmatched bases: 5. The CDR3 nucleotides read TGTGCCAGCAGCTTGGGGACTACTACCTCCTACGAGCAGTACTTC. Residues: CASSLGTTTSYEQYF.